This is a list of T cell receptor beta chains from one sample in a study of T cells after yellow fever vaccination. TCRdb analysed the 5' RACE reads with MiXCR anew, one entry per CDR3 protein. Among approximately 330,000 distinct CDR3 sequences listed, 4.1% were seen once. The sequencing used PBMCs, collected 5 days after the yellow fever booster vaccination. These receptors all stem from a man between 18 and 29 years old who received the YFV17D yellow fever vaccine. The CDR3 runs from the conserved cysteine through the conserved F or W. D genes are given only for firm matches. Where a row states a size, it is once, few, many or the class of an expanded clone; other rows omit it.

- TRBJ1-5 - TRBV10-3 CAISDSGMGQPQHF TGTGCCATCAGTGATTCGGGAATGGGGCAGCCCCAGCATTTT
- TRBJ1-1 few TRBV19 CATGTGTGTEAFF TGTGCCACGGGTACAGGAACGGGGACTGAAGCTTTCTTT
- TRBJ1-3 few TRBV18 CASSPPPDSGNTIYF TGTGCCAGCTCACCACCCCCAGACTCTGGAAACACCATATATTTT
- TRBJ2-7 - TRBV7-2 CASAPPTVSYEQYF TGTGCCAGCGCCCCCCCGACGGTCTCCTACGAGCAGTACTTC
- TRBJ2-1 many TRBV5-1 CASSFQGGSYNEQFF TGCGCCAGCAGCTTTCAGGGAGGCTCCTACAATGAGCAGTTCTTC
- TRBJ2-1 - TRBV6-1 CASRAGGNRGFHEQFF TGTGCCAGCAGGGCGGGGGGGAACAGGGGGTTTCATGAGCAGTTCTTC
- TRBJ1-1 - TRBV19 CASSIWQGRTEAFF TGTGCCAGTAGTATTTGGCAGGGGAGAACTGAAGCTTTCTTT
TRBD1 TRBJ1-2 few TRBV7-2 CASSTQQGAYGYTF TGTGCCAGCAGCACGCAACAGGGGGCCTATGGCTACACCTTC
- TRBJ2-4 many TRBV5-6 CASSFNEASDIQYF TGTGCCAGCAGCTTTAATGAAGCGTCTGACATTCAGTACTTC
TRBD1 TRBJ1-4 few TRBV6-5 CASSRDRVIEKLFF TGTGCCAGCAGCCGGGACAGGGTTATAGAAAAACTGTTTTTT
- TRBJ2-3 few TRBV25-1 CASSDRLDTQYF TGTGCCAGCAGTGACAGGCTAGATACGCAGTATTTT
TRBD1 TRBJ1-2 few TRBV12-3/TRBV12-4 CASSPRQGQYGYTF TGTGCCAGCAGTCCTCGACAGGGCCAGTATGGCTACACCTTC
- TRBJ1-6 many TRBV7-2 CASSLTPEAGGALHF TGTGCCAGCAGCTTAACCCCCGAGGCCGGAGGGGCCCTCCACTTT
- TRBJ2-1 few TRBV18 CASSLFRNDNEQFF TGTGCCAGCTCACTGTTCCGCAACGACAATGAGCAGTTCTTC
- TRBJ2-7 few TRBV6-1 CASSGPWPYEQYF TGTGCCAGCAGTGGCCCGTGGCCCTACGAGCAGTACTTC
- TRBJ1-2 few TRBV7-2 CASSSQVWGAKYGYTF TGTGCCAGCAGCTCCCAGGTGTGGGGGGCCAAGTATGGCTACACCTTC
- TRBJ1-2 many TRBV7-2 CASTPSGSRSSYGYTF TGTGCCAGCACCCCCTCCGGCAGCAGGTCAAGCTATGGCTACACCTTC
- TRBJ1-4 few TRBV21-1 CASRQGERQGEKLFF TGTGCCAGCAGACAAGGTGAAAGGCAGGGTGAAAAACTGTTTTTT
- TRBJ1-2 few TRBV24-1 CATSDQTANYGYTF TGTGCCACCAGTGACCAGACAGCTAACTATGGCTACACCTTC
- TRBJ2-5 many TRBV5-1 CASSLTAQETQYF TGCGCCAGCAGTCTAACCGCTCAAGAGACCCAGTACTTC
TRBD1 TRBJ2-7 - TRBV2 CASRKTGDAYEQYF TGTGCCAGCAGGAAGACAGGGGATGCCTACGAGCAGTACTTC
- TRBJ2-1 few TRBV15 CATSRFSEGPYNEQFF TGTGCCACCAGCAGATTTAGCGAGGGGCCATACAATGAGCAGTTCTTC
TRBD1 TRBJ2-5 few TRBV9 CASSVGDREETQYF TGTGCCAGCAGCGTAGGTGACAGGGAAGAGACCCAGTACTTC
TRBD1 TRBJ1-2 many TRBV7-6 CASSLTGDRSYGYTF TGTGCCAGCAGCTTAACGGGGGACAGGTCCTATGGCTACACCTTC
TRBD1 TRBJ1-2 many TRBV5-1 CASSLDDRGYGYTF TGCGCCAGCAGCTTGGATGACAGGGGTTATGGCTACACCTTC
- TRBJ1-4 few TRBV2 CASTKEKLFF TGTGCCAGCACAAAGGAAAAACTGTTTTTT
- TRBJ2-5 many TRBV7-9 CASSLPLQTETQYF TGTGCCAGCAGCTTGCCGCTACAGACGGAGACCCAGTACTTC
TRBD2 TRBJ2-7 few TRBV4-3 CASSQFLAETSYEQYF TGCGCCAGCAGCCAATTCCTAGCGGAGACTTCCTACGAGCAGTACTTC
- TRBJ2-7 - TRBV5-1 CASSESRGRSYEQYF TGCGCCAGCAGCGAATCAAGGGGCAGATCCTACGAGCAGTACTTC
- TRBJ1-5 - TRBV19 CASREVYRGNQPQHF TGTGCCAGTAGAGAGGTCTACCGGGGCAATCAGCCCCAGCATTTT
TRBD1 TRBJ1-6 few TRBV28 CASIGTGDNSPLHF TGTGCCAGCATTGGGACAGGGGATAATTCACCCCTCCACTTT
TRBD1 TRBJ2-4 few TRBV27 CASSFRGQGNIQYF TGTGCCAGCAGTTTCAGAGGACAGGGAAACATTCAGTACTTC
- TRBJ2-5 - TRBV11-1 CASSFWGHSAQYF TGTGCCAGCAGCTTCTGGGGACACTCAGCCCAGTACTTC
- TRBJ1-1 many TRBV4-1 CASSQGIANTEAFF TGCGCCAGCAGCCAAGGAATAGCGAACACTGAAGCTTTCTTT
- TRBJ1-1 few TRBV4-1 CASRQGLGVTEAFF TGCGCCAGCAGACAGGGCTTGGGCGTCACTGAAGCTTTCTTT
TRBD1 TRBJ2-3 - TRBV20-1 CSAPDRGSDTQYF TGCAGTGCGCCGGACAGGGGATCAGATACGCAGTATTTT
- TRBJ2-1 many TRBV7-3 CASSATGGYNEQFF TGTGCCAGCAGCGCAACCGGGGGATACAATGAGCAGTTCTTC